This T cell receptor beta chain was documented in a study of blood T cell repertoires in COVID-19 (TCRdb year 2020). For the wider study: The collaborator samples originated in the United States, Italy and Spain and spanned the acute and convalescent phases of COVID-19. The material from the prospective study consisted of cDNA or gDNA derived from T cells, B-cell-depleted T cells, or PBMCs. Subjects who had been exposed to COVID-19, were actively infected with it, or had recovered from it provided the deeply sampled blood TCRbeta repertoires that made up the dataset. The repertoires were released in a freely available public database meant as a resource for research on the immune response to SARS-CoV-2. The samples were drawn from the first 160 participants of the ongoing ImmuneRACE study and from about 1,200 subjects provided by 6 global collaborators. Nearly every sample came with metadata listing a de-identified subject ID, COVID-19 status, age in years and sex. Where available, HLA class I and class II types were obtained from metadata supplied by the sample provider rather than from assay-based typing.

TCRbeta CDR3 regions were amplified from genomic DNA using the immunoSEQ Assay, a bias-controlled multiplex PCR. Per the original workflow: The number of nucleated cells in each sample was estimated from the amplification of reference gene primers within the assay. To quantify the absolute abundance of each unique TCRbeta CDR3 rearrangement, sequence reads were collapsed and filtered. For each sample, productive Simpson clonality was calculated by taking the square root of Simpson's diversity index across productive rearrangements. TCRdb took over this immuneACCESS table, retaining in-frame rearrangements with V and J assigned. Such tables are incomplete; in checked studies, under half of the missing clones stem from an unresolved V gene, and the remainder is unexplained. From that table come the V and J calls and clone size; the DNA was used to work out D and trimming. The sample profile shows about 120,000 clones; about 92% of them were found once. About 4% of the sample goes to the ten largest clones.

A note on this clone: Its antigen remains unidentified. No qualities accompany the bases; no much larger clone lies one base away.

Reading from cysteine to phenylalanine, the CDR3 counts 16 amino acids. CDR3 DNA is the only sequence kept; it has 48 bases, read in frame from the first base. CDR1 is given as SGHTA and CDR2 as FQGNSA, both from the germline V gene. Clipping removes 1 base from V and 4 bases from J, with 6 as the unmatched junction base count. Collaborating institutions collected whole blood in K2EDTA tubes following their own protocols. For TCRbeta analysis, collaborators shipped samples in one of three forms: frozen whole blood, isolated PBMCs, or DNA extracted from either of those sample types. Summary of the overall study and its limitations: The amount of clinical and demographic metadata varied by source and participant and was provided uncurated.

The sequenced sample was peripheral blood. The rearranged chain carries TRBV7-2 and TRBJ1-4, and 7 bases in between align with TRBD1. The TCR comes from a man aged 50 to 59 with active COVID-19. The CDR3 reads CASSLGEQGYNEKLFF. The nucleotides read TGTGCCAGCAGCTTAGGGGAACAGGGGTATAATGAAAAACTGTTTTTT.